The sequence of this TCR beta chain was determined in a study of cytomegalovirus exposure and HLA in healthy donors. As concerns this clone: At the DNA level, this CDR3 is encoded by other sequences in the same sample as well.

This CDR3 comprises 13 residues. V lost 6 bases and J lost 3; bases outside the gene matches: 4. The germline V gene has CDR1 SNHLY and CDR2 FYNNEI. The PCR employed 60 Vbeta primers together with 13 Jbeta primers. Profiled with immunoSEQ multiplex PCR; TCRdb holds only in-frame clones, not every one. This table holds about 210,000 clones, about four fifths found once. The chain uses TRBV2 and TRBJ1-2; 7 nucleotides match TRBD1. The sample was PBMCs. This receptor was identified in a man aged 40-49 years in good health and CMV-seropositive. CDR3 nucleotides: TGTGCCAGCAGGGTTGGGACAGACTATGGCTACACCTTC. Translated, it gives CASRVGTDYGYTF. The full variable domain, completed using reference TRBV2 and TRBJ1-2, is EPEVTQTPSHQVTQMGQEVILRCVPISNHLYFYWYRQILGQKVEFLVSFYNNEISEKSEIFDDQFSVERPDGSNFTLKIRSTKLEDSAMYFCASRVGTDYGYTFGSGTRLTVV.